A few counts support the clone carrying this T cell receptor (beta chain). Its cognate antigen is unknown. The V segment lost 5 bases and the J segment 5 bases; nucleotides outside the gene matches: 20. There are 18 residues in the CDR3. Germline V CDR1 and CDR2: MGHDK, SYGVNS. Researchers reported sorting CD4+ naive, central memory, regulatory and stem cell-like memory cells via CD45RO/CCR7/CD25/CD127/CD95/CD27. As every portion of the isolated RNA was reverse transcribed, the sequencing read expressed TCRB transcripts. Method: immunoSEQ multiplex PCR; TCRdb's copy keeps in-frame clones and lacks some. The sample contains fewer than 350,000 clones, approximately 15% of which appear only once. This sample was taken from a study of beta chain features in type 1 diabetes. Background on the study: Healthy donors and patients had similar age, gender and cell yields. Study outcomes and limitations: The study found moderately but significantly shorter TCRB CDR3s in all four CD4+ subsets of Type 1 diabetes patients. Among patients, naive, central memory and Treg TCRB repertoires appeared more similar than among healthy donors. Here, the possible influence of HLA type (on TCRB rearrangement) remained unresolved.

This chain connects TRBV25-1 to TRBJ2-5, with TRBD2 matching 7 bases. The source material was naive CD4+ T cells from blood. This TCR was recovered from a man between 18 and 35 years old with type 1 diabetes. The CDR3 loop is CASSFLEGWGGSAETQYF. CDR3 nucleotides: TGTGCCAGCAGTTTTTTAGAGGGCTGGGGAGGGTCTGCCGAGACCCAGTACTTC.